These 10 T cell receptor beta chains originate from one sample sequenced in a study of chemoradiotherapy in HPV16-positive cancers. Produced via immunoSEQ multiplex PCR; TCRdb's table is partial and in-frame only. Of thousands of clones in the sample, nearly 90% are singletons; the top ten hold 4.5% to 6%. The specimen comprised tumor tissue, sampled from a patient who underwent chemoradiotherapy. Receptors were obtained from a human donor with HPV-associated anogenital cancer.

The DNA for the CDR3 is TGTGCCAGCAGTAAGGGGGGTCGATATAATTCACCCCTCCACTTT. Amino acids: CASSKGGRYNSPLHF. This rearrangement joins TRBV2 to TRBJ1-6; D is possibly TRBD1 (6 bases). Germline values: CDR1 SNHLY, CDR2 FYNNEI. The CDR3 length is 15 residues. The V end lost 5 bases, the J end lost 4 bases, and 12 bases lay between the germline ends.

The rearrangement links TRBV9 to TRBJ1-1, with D maybe TRBD1 (6 bases). V gave up 3 bases and J gave up 4 bases, with 13 bases separating them. CDR1 and CDR2 (germline): SGDLS, YYNGEE. The CDR3 has 14 amino acids. DNA for the CDR3: TGTGCCAGCAGCGCGGGACACAGCAGCACTGAAGCTTTCTTT. Encoded protein: CASSAGHSSTEAFF.

This sequence joins TRBV9 and TRBJ2-7; 10 nucleotides line up with TRBD2. V gave up 4 bases and J gave up 0 bases; unmatched junction bases: 4. The CDR3 contains 15 residues. From germline, CDR1 is SGDLS and CDR2 YYNGEE. CDR3 coding DNA: TGTGCCAGCAGCTACATAGCGGGGGGCTCCTACGAGCAGTACTTC. This sequence encodes CASSYIAGGSYEQYF.

The chain combines TRBV18 with TRBJ2-7; 7 nucleotides agree with TRBD1. Germline values: CDR1 KGHSH, CDR2 LQKENI. Trimming removed 8 bases from V and 3 bases from J; junction bases left unmatched: 4. The length of the CDR3 is 12 residues. CDR3 sequence: CASRGQSYEQYF. In DNA form, the CDR3 reads TGTGCCAGCCGGGGACAGAGCTACGAGCAGTACTTC.

The gene calls are TRBV13 and TRBJ1-1, with D perhaps matching TRBD1 (5 bases). The CDR3 extends over 14 amino acids. Germline V gene lookup returns CDR1 PRHDT and CDR2 FYEKMQ (reference sequence). The V and J ends lost 3 bases and 1 base respectively, with 9 bases between them. CDR3 sequence reads: CASSFMGGNTEAFF. The CDR3 DNA follows: TGTGCCAGCAGCTTCATGGGGGGGAACACTGAAGCTTTCTTT.

This clone turned up a few times. The chain recombines TRBV6-5 with TRBJ2-5; 8 nucleotides agree with TRBD2. The CDR3 contains 14 residues. The junction had 6 bases not matched to a gene; V was cut back by 5 bases and J by 4 bases. Germline CDR1 and CDR2: MNHEY and SVGAGI. For the CDR3, the DNA is TGTGCCAGCAGTGGGGGACTAGTTGGAGAGACCCAGTACTTC. Its translation is CASSGGLVGETQYF.

The chain recombines TRBV2 with TRBJ1-2; D is undetermined. V dropped 1 base and J dropped 0 bases, with 3 bases sitting between them. The V gene's germline CDR1 is SNHLY and CDR2 FYNNEI. CDR3 size: 13 residues. The CDR3 DNA follows: TGTGCCAGCAGTGAAGGGACTAACTATGGCTACACCTTC. This sequence encodes CASSEGTNYGYTF.

A single count supports this clone. V gene TRBV7-2 combines with J gene TRBJ1-6; maybe TRBD1 (5 bases). CDR1 and CDR2 from the germline V gene are SGHTA and FQGNSA. The CDR3 consists of 15 residues. V gave up 2 bases and J gave up 8 bases, with 13 bases separating them. Here the CDR3 reads CASSLNPRRDSPLHF. The CDR3 DNA is TGTGCCAGCAGCTTAAACCCCCGCAGGGATTCACCCCTCCACTTT.

The V and J genes are TRBV6-1 and TRBJ2-2; maybe TRBD2 (7 bases). CDR3 length: 15 amino acids. Per germline, CDR1 MNHNS and CDR2 SASEGT. V was cut by 2 bases and J by 6 bases, with 13 bases left in between. This CDR3 is CASSERGGASGELFF. In nucleotides, the CDR3 is TGTGCCAGCAGTGAAAGGGGGGGGGCGTCCGGGGAGCTGTTTTTT.

The chain recombines TRBV28 with TRBJ2-7; tentative D call: TRBD2 (6 bases). The germline V and J ends were trimmed by 6 bases and 2 bases, with 17 bases remaining between them. The germline V gene encodes CDR1 MDHEN and CDR2 SYDVKM. The CDR3 is 15 amino acids. CDR3 in DNA: TGTGCCAGCAGACCCTGGGGGGATGGGCCCTACGAGCAGTACTTC. Encoded protein: CASRPWGDGPYEQYF. The whole variable domain, remainder taken from reference TRBV28 and TRBJ2-7, is DVKVTQSSRYLVKRTGEKVFLECVQDMDHENMFWYRQDPGLGLRLIYFSYDVKMKEKGDIPEGYSVSREKKERFSLILESASTNQTSMYLCASRPWGDGPYEQYFGPGTRLTVT.